This is a list of T cell receptor beta chains from one sample in a study of molecular identifiers for immune sequencing clone quantification. Each CDR3 protein gets one entry after TCRdb re-called the PCR reads with MiXCR. There are under 9,500 distinct CDR3 sequences in the sample; around 30% occur only once, and about 7% lies in the top ten. Sequenced material: naive CD8+ T cells from blood, with Jurkat cell RNA spiked in. The source of these receptors is a human donor in good health. Some libraries in this study had Jurkat cell RNA spiked in. Each CDR3 is given with its conserved first and last residue. Each record gives: J gene, clone size, D gene, V gene, CDR3 protein, CDR3 DNA. D genes are given only for firm matches. For some rows the clone size is stated as once, few or many, or as a class when expanded; others skip it.

TRBJ2-7 | once | - | TRBV4-1 | CASSQTNPEQYF | TGCGCCAGCAGCCAGACGAACCCCGAGCAGTACTTC
TRBJ2-2 | - | - | TRBV27 | CASISRMHTGELFF | TGTGCCAGCATAAGCAGAATGCACACCGGGGAGCTGTTTTTT
TRBJ2-3 | once | - | TRBV4-3 | CASSQEVGGFTDTQYF | TGCGCCAGCAGCCAAGAGGTTGGCGGGTTTACAGATACGCAGTATTTT
TRBJ2-1 | - | - | TRBV4-1 | CASSISDEQFF | TGCGCCAGCAGCATTAGTGATGAGCAGTTCTTC
TRBJ2-7 | medium-sized | TRBD1 | TRBV28 | CASRDSPDEQYF | TGTGCCAGCCGGGACAGCCCGGACGAGCAGTACTTC
TRBJ2-4 | - | - | TRBV7-9 | CASSLWDTAKNIQYF | TGTGCCAGCAGCTTATGGGACACCGCCAAAAACATTCAGTACTTC
TRBJ1-5 | few | TRBD1 | TRBV11-2 | CASSWDRGQPQHF | TGTGCCAGCAGCTGGGACAGGGGTCAGCCCCAGCATTTT
TRBJ2-2 | - | - | TRBV9 | CASETTRELFF | TGTGCCAGCGAGACCACCAGGGAGCTGTTTTTT
TRBJ2-7 | - | TRBD2 | TRBV19 | CASSTAGGRDEQYF | TGTGCCAGTAGTACAGCGGGAGGAAGGGACGAGCAGTACTTC
TRBJ2-7 | few | TRBD1 | TRBV13 | CASSLGTGGRNEQYF | TGTGCCAGCAGCTTAGGGACAGGGGGCCGAAACGAGCAGTACTTC
TRBJ2-7 | few | - | TRBV20-1 | CSASPRDGYEQYF | TGCAGTGCTAGTCCGCGGGACGGGTACGAGCAGTACTTC
TRBJ2-7 | - | - | TRBV19 | CASSMTGGTGPTSEQYF | TGTGCCAGTAGTATGACGGGGGGGACAGGTCCAACCAGCGAGCAGTACTTC
TRBJ2-2 | - | - | TRBV23-1 | CASSQCRQDVMYKTDTGELYF | TGCGCCAGCAGTCAATGCAGACAGGACGTAATGTATAAGACGGACACCGGGGAGCTGTATTTT
TRBJ2-7 | - | - | TRBV6-5 | CASSYRKGQKYEQYF | TGTGCCAGCAGTTACCGAAAGGGCCAGAAGTACGAGCAGTACTTC
TRBJ1-5 | few | TRBD1 | TRBV7-9 | CASSLSQRGGYQPQHF | TGTGCCAGCAGCTTAAGCCAACGAGGGGGCTATCAGCCCCAGCATTTT
TRBJ2-1 | few | TRBD2 | TRBV27 | CASSYSPGGSRFF | TGTGCCAGCAGTTATTCTCCCGGCGGGAGCAGGTTCTTC
TRBJ2-7 | few | TRBD2 | TRBV2 | CASRGFILAESYEQYF | TGTGCCAGCAGAGGTTTCATTCTAGCGGAGTCCTACGAGCAGTACTTC
TRBJ2-2 | - | - | TRBV14 | CASSPWNTGELFF | TGTGCCAGCAGCCCATGGAACACCGGGGAGCTGTTTTTT
TRBJ2-7 | - | - | TRBV10-3 | CAISEAGPYEQYF | TGTGCCATCAGTGAGGCGGGACCCTACGAGCAGTACTTC
TRBJ2-3 | medium-sized | - | TRBV2 | CASKPQAGQLTDTQYF | TGTGCCAGCAAGCCCCAGGCGGGACAGCTGACAGATACGCAGTATTTT
TRBJ1-4 | - | - | TRBV18 | CASSPPGVGTNEKLFF | TGTGCCAGCTCACCACCCGGGGTGGGCACTAATGAAAAACTGTTTTTT
TRBJ2-1 | once | - | TRBV2 | CASSEELSVELGNEQFF | TGTGCCAGCAGTGAAGAGCTCAGCGTCGAGCTGGGCAATGAGCAGTTCTTC
TRBJ2-7 | - | - | TRBV28 | CASSPEGYGYEQYF | TGTGCCAGCAGCCCCGAAGGGTACGGCTACGAGCAGTACTTC
TRBJ2-7 | - | TRBD2 | TRBV28 | CASSFVGRAGEQYF | TGTGCCAGCAGTTTCGTCGGGAGGGCCGGCGAGCAGTACTTC
TRBJ2-3 | - | TRBD2 | TRBV12-3/TRBV12-4 | CASSFFGLAGSRSTDTQYF | TGTGCCAGCAGTTTCTTTGGTCTAGCGGGATCCCGAAGCACAGATACGCAGTATTTT
TRBJ2-7 | - | TRBD1 | TRBV14 | CASSHPGQGRLEQYF | TGTGCCAGCAGCCACCCGGGACAGGGCCGCCTCGAGCAGTACTTC
TRBJ1-1 | - | - | TRBV27 | CASSLFRGAGFTEAFF | TGTGCCAGCAGTCTTTTCAGGGGCGCGGGTTTCACTGAAGCTTTCTTT
TRBJ2-3 | few | TRBD1 | TRBV11-2 | CASSFPSEGTGVTDTQYF | TGTGCCAGCAGCTTCCCCTCCGAGGGGACAGGGGTCACAGATACGCAGTATTTT
TRBJ2-1 | - | TRBD2 | TRBV24-1 | CATSDSPGLAGLNNEQFF | TGTGCCACCAGTGATTCCCCCGGACTAGCGGGACTCAACAATGAGCAGTTCTTC
TRBJ2-3 | - | - | TRBV28 | CASSMSLGDTDTQYF | TGTGCCAGCAGTATGAGTCTGGGTGACACAGATACGCAGTATTTT
TRBJ1-2 | few | - | TRBV3-1 | CASSQEEAGDNYGYTF | TGTGCCAGCAGCCAAGAAGAGGCAGGGGATAACTATGGCTACACCTTC
TRBJ2-2 | few | TRBD2 | TRBV28 | CASSLLVLAGVRNTGELFF | TGTGCCAGCAGTTTATTAGTTCTAGCGGGAGTTCGGAACACCGGGGAGCTGTTTTTT
TRBJ1-4 | - | - | TRBV27 | CASSLQGEKLFF | TGTGCCAGCAGTTTACAGGGGGAAAAACTGTTTTTT
TRBJ2-4 | - | - | TRBV27 | CASSLSGDQTIQYF | TGTGCCAGCAGTTTAAGTGGGGACCAAACCATTCAGTACTTC
TRBJ2-4 | - | - | TRBV12-3/TRBV12-4 | CASSLGSLAKNIQYF | TGTGCCAGCAGTTTAGGCAGTCTAGCCAAAAACATTCAGTACTTC
TRBJ2-7 | - | - | TRBV11-2 | CASSPLDGAYEQYF | TGTGCCAGCAGCCCCCTAGACGGGGCCTACGAGCAGTACTTC